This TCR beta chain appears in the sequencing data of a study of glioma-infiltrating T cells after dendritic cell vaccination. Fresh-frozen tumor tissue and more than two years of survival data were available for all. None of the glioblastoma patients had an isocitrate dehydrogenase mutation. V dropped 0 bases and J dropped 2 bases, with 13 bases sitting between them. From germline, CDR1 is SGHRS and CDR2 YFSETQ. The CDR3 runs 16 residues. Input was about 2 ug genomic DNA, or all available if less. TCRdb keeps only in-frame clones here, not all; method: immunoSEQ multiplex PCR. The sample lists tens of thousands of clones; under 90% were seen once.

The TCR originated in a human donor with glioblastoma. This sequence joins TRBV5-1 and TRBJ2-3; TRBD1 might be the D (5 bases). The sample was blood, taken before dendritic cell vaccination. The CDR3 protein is CASSLDSVQATDTQYF. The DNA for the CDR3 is TGCGCCAGCAGCTTGGACTCTGTACAGGCCACAGATACGCAGTATTTT. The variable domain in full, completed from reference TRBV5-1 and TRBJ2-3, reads KAGVTQTPRYLIKTRGQQVTLSCSPISGHRSVSWYQQTPGQGLQFLFEYFSETQRNKGNFPGRFSGRQFSNSRSEMNVSTLELGDSALYLCASSLDSVQATDTQYFGPGTRLTVL.